This TCR beta chain was sequenced during a study of blood T cell repertoires in COVID-19. Study details: The United States, Italy and Spain provided the acute and convalescent COVID-19 samples. PBMCs, B-cell-depleted T cells, or T cells were the source of the cDNA or gDNA that made up the material.

This clone was found once. Enrolled during active infection, Seattle patients were then followed longitudinally. This CDR3 is 16 amino acids long. Germline-derived CDR1 and CDR2 are KGHSH and LQKENI. V lost 5 bases, J lost 0 bases, and 7 bases stayed unmatched. Profiled with immunoSEQ multiplex PCR; TCRdb holds only in-frame clones, not every one. The profile shows some 160,000 clones, 87% of them singletons. Sequencing input: peripheral blood. The chain joins TRBV18 to TRBJ1-3; 7 bases line up with TRBD1. The TCR was taken from a woman between 65 and 79 years old with COVID-19, enrolled during active disease. The CDR3 DNA follows: TGTGCCAGCTCAACCCAGGGGGGAACCTCTGGAAACACCATATATTTT. It encodes CASSTQGGTSGNTIYF.